Listed below are T cell receptor beta chains from one sample, sequenced in a study of spatial heterogeneity in lung cancer. Using its own MiXCR run on the 5' RACE reads, TCRdb lists one record per CDR3 protein. The profile shows roughly 690 distinct CDR3 sequences, around 26% of them singletons. Sequenced material: lung tumor tissue, taken at surgery. All receptors come from a male donor with early-stage non-small cell lung cancer. CDR3s include the opening cysteine and the closing phenylalanine or tryptophan. A D gene is named only where the DNA matches it firmly. Size values are once, few and many counts, or a class for expanded clones, and some rows have none.

TRBD1	TRBV7-9	TRBJ2-1	.	TGTGCCAGCAGCTTAAGGGACAGGGCCGACAATGAGCAGTTCTTC	CASSLRDRADNEQFF
.	TRBV25-1	TRBJ2-7	medium-sized	TGTGCCAGAACAGGAACCTACGAGCAGTACTTC	CARTGTYEQYF
TRBD2	TRBV20-1	TRBJ2-3	few	TGCAGTGCTAGAGATTCTGGATTAGCGGGGGGCACAGATACGCAGTATTTT	CSARDSGLAGGTDTQYF
TRBD2	TRBV3-1	TRBJ2-1	few	TGTGCCAGCAGCCAATCACGGGGGGTCCATGAGCAGTTCTTC	CASSQSRGVHEQFF
.	TRBV6-1	TRBJ2-7	medium-sized	TGTGCCAGCAGGGAGATGACAGGAGCCTACGAGCAGTACTTC	CASREMTGAYEQYF
TRBD2	TRBV6-5	TRBJ2-3	.	TGTGCCAGCAGTCCCCCGACTAGCGGGGATGCGCAGTATTTT	CASSPPTSGDAQYF
.	TRBV6-2/TRBV6-3	TRBJ2-1	large	TGTGCCAGCAGTTACGGGGCCGAGTATGAGCAGTTCTTC	CASSYGAEYEQFF
TRBD2	TRBV29-1	TRBJ2-1	medium-sized	TGCAGCGTTGTCTCTAGCGGAATTAAGCAGTTCTTC	CSVVSSGIKQFF
.	TRBV10-3	TRBJ2-1	medium-sized	TGTGCCATCCCGTTACATTACAATGAGCAGTTCTTC	CAIPLHYNEQFF
TRBD1	TRBV6-5	TRBJ2-1	large	TGTGCCACCCGGGACAGGGGGAAGTCTGAGCAGTTCTTC	CATRDRGKSEQFF
.	TRBV6-1	TRBJ2-2	medium-sized	TGTGCCAGCAGTGTGATTAGCTTCCCCCTTAACACCGGGGAGCTGTTTTTT	CASSVISFPLNTGELFF
TRBD2	TRBV9	TRBJ2-3	once	TGTGCCAGCAGCGTTGCCGGGACTAGCGGGGCCACAGATACGCAGTATTTT	CASSVAGTSGATDTQYF
TRBD2	TRBV20-1	TRBJ2-3	.	TGCAGTGCCCAGCGGGGGAGCACAGATACGCAGTATTTT	CSAQRGSTDTQYF